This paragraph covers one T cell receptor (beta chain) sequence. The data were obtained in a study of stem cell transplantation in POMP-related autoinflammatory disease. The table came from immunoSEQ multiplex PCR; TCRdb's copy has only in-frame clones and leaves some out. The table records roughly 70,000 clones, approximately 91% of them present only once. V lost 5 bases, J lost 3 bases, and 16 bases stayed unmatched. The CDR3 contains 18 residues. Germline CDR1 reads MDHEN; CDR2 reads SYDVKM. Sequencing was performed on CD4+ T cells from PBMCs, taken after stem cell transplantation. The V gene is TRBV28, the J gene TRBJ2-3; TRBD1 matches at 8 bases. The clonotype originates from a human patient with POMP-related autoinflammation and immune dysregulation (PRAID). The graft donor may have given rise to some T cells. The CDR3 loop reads CASSPMDRVGSWTDTQYF. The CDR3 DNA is TGTGCCAGCAGTCCCATGGACAGGGTGGGCTCGTGGACAGATACGCAGTATTTT.